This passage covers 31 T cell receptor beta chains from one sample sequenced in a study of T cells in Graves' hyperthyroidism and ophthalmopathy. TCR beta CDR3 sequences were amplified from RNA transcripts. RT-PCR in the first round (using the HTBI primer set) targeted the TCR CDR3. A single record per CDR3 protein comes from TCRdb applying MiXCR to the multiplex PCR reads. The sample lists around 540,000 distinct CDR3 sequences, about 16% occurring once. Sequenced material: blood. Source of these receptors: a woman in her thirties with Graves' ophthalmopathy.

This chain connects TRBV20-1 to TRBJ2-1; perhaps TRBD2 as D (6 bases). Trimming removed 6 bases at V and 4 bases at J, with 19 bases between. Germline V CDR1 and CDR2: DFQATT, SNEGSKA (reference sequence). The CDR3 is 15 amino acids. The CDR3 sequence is CSAPPSTSGYNEQFF. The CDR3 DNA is TGCAGTGCCCCCCCGTCCACAAGCGGGTACAATGAGCAGTTCTTC.

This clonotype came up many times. As DNA, the CDR3 is TGCGCCAGCAATTCCCTCAACAGGGTTGGTCACGAGCAGTACTTC. Translating gives CASNSLNRVGHEQYF. V is TRBV5-1 and J is TRBJ2-7, with D possibly TRBD1 on 6 matching bases. The V and J ends lost 6 bases and 5 bases respectively, with 21 bases between them. The CDR3 has 15 amino acids. Germline CDR1 and CDR2: SGHRS and YFSETQ. Variable domain in full (rest from reference TRBV5-1 and TRBJ2-7): KAGVTQTPRYLIKTRGQQVTLSCSPISGHRSVSWYQQTPGQGLQFLFEYFSETQRNKGNFPGRFSGRQFSNSRSEMNVSTLELGDSALYLCASNSLNRVGHEQYFGPGTRLTVT.

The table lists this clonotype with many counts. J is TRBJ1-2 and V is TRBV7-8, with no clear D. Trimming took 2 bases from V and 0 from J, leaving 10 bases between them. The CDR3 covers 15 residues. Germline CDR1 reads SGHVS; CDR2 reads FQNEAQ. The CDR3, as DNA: TGTGCCAGCAGCTTATCGTCAGGATCTAACTATGGCTACACCTTC. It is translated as CASSLSSGSNYGYTF.

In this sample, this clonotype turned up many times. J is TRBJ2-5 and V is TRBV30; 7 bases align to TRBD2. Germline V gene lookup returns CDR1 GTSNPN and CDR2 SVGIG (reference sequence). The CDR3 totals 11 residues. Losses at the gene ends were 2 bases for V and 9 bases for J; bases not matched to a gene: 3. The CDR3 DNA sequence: TGTGCCTGGAGTTCGCTAGCGGCCCAGTACTTC. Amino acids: CAWSSLAAQYF.

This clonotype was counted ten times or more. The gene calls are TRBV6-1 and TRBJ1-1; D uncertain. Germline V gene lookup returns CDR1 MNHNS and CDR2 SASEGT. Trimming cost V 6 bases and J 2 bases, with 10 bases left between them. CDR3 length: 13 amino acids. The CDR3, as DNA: TGTGCCAGCAGGGACGGTTTCAACACTGAAGCTTTCTTT. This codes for CASRDGFNTEAFF.

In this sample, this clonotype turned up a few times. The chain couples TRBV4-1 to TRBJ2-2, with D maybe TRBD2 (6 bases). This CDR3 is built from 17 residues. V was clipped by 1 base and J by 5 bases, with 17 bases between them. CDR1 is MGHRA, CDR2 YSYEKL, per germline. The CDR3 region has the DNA TGCGCCAGCAGCCAAGGAGTCCGGGGGATAAGGACCGGGGAGCTGTTTTTT. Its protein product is CASSQGVRGIRTGELFF.

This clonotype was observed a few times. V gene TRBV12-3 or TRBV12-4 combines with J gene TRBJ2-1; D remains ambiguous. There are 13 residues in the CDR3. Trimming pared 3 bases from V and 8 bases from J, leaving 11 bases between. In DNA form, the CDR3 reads TGTGCCAGCAGTTTTGACCGGTACGATGAGCAGTTCTTC. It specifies CASSFDRYDEQFF.

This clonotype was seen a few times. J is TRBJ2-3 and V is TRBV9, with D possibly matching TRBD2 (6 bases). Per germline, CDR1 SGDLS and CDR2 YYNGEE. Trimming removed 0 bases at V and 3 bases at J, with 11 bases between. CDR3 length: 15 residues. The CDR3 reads CASSVAGDATDTQYF. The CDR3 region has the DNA TGTGCCAGCAGCGTAGCGGGAGACGCTACAGATACGCAGTATTTT.

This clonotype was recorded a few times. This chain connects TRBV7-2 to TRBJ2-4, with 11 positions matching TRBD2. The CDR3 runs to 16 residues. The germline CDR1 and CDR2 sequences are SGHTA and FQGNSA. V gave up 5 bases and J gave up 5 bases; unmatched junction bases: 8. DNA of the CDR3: TGTGCCAGCAGCGTTCTAGCGGGAGGAAGTCAAAACATTCAGTACTTC. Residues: CASSVLAGGSQNIQYF. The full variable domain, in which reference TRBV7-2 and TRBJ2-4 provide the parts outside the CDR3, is GAGVSQSPSNKVTEKGKDVELRCDPISGHTALYWYRQSLGQGLEFLIYFQGNSAPDKSGLPSDRFSAERTGGSVSTLTIQRTQQEDSAVYLCASSVLAGGSQNIQYFGAGTRLSVL.

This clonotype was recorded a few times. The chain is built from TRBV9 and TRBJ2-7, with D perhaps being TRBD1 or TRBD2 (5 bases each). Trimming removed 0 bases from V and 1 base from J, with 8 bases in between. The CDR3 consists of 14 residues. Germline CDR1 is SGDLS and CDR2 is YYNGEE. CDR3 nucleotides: TGTGCCAGCAGCGTAGAGGGGAGTTCCTACGAGCAGTACTTC. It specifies CASSVEGSSYEQYF.

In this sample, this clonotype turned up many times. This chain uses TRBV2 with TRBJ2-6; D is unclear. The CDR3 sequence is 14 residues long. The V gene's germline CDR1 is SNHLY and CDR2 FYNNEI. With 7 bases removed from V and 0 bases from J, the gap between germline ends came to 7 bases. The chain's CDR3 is CASTRSSGANVLTF. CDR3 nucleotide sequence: TGTGCCAGCACGAGGAGCTCTGGGGCCAACGTCCTGACTTTC.

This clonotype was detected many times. The CDR3 DNA is TGTGCCAGCAGCTTATCAGGGGAGCTCTTAGGTGGCACTGAAGCTTTCTTT. Amino acid sequence: CASSLSGELLGGTEAFF. V usage is TRBV7-2 and J usage is TRBJ1-1; a possible D gene is TRBD1 (6 bases). In germline, CDR1 is SGHTA, CDR2 FQGNSA. The CDR3 runs 17 residues. Trimming shortened V by 2 bases and J by 4 bases, and 20 bases separated the two germline ends. Combining the CDR3 with reference TRBV7-2 and TRBJ1-1 gives the whole variable domain GAGVSQSPSNKVTEKGKDVELRCDPISGHTALYWYRQSLGQGLEFLIYFQGNSAPDKSGLPSDRFSAERTGGSVSTLTIQRTQQEDSAVYLCASSLSGELLGGTEAFFGQGTRLTVV.

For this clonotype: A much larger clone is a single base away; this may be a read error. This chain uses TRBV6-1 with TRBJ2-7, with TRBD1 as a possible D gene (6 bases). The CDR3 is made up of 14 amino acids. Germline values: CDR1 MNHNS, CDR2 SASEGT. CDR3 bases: TGTACCAGCACCGTACAGGGTGGGATCTACGAGCAGTACTTC. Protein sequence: CTSTVQGGIYEQYF.

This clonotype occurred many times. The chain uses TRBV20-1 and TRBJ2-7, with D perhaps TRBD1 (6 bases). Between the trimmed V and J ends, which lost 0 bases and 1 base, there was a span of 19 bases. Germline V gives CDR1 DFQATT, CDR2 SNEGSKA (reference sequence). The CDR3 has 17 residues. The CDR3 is CSARDGRDITVSYEQYF. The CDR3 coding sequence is TGCAGTGCTAGAGACGGTAGGGACATAACCGTATCCTACGAGCAGTACTTC.

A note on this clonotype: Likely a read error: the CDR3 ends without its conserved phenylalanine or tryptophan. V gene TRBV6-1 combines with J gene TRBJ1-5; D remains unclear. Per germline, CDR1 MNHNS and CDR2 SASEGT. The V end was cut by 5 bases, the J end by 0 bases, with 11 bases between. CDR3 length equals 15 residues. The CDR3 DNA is TGTGCCAGCAGTCCTATGGGTTTTAGCAATCAGCCCCAGCATTCT. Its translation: CASSPMGFSNQPQHS.

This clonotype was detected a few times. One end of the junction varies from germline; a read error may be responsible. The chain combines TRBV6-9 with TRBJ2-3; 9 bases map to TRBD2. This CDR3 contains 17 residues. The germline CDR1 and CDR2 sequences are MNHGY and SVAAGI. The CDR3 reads CASSGLAGVGSTDTQYF. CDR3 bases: TGCGCCAGCAGTGGATTAGCGGGAGTTGGGAGCACAGATACGCAGTATTTT.

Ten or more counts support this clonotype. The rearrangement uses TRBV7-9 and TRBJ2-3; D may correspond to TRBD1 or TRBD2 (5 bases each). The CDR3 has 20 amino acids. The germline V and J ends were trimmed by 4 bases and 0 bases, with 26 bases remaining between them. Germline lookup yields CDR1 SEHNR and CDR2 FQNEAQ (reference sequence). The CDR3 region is CASSSHIEFRGYGSTDTQYF. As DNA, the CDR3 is TGTGCCAGCAGCTCACATATCGAATTCCGGGGCTACGGGAGCACAGATACGCAGTATTTT.

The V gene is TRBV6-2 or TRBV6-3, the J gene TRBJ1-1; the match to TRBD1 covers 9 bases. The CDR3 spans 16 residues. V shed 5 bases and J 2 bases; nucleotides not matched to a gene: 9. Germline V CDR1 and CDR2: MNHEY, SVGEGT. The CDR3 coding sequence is TGTGCCAGCAGTGGGCGGGGGACAGGGACTAACACTGAAGCTTTCTTT. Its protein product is CASSGRGTGTNTEAFF.

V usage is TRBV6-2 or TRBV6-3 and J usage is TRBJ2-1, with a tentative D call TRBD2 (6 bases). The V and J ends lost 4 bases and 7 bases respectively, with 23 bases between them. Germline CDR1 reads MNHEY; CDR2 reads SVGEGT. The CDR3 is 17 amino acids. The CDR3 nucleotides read TGTGCCAGCAGTTTATTTAGTAGCGGAGAGGGGCTGAATGAGCAGTTCTTC. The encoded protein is CASSLFSSGEGLNEQFF.

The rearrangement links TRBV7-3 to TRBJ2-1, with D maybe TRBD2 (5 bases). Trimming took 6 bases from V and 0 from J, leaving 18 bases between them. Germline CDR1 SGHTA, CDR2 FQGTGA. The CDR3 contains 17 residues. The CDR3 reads CASSWVGADPSYNEQFF. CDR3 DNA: TGTGCCAGCAGTTGGGTGGGAGCGGATCCCTCCTACAATGAGCAGTTCTTC.

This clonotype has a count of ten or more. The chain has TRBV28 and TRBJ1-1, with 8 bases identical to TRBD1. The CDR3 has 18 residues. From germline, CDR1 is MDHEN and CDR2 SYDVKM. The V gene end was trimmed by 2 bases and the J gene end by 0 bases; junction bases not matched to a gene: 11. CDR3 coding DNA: TGTGCCAGCAGTTTACTCGGGACAGGAGGGTTGATGAACACTGAAGCTTTCTTT. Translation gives CASSLLGTGGLMNTEAFF.

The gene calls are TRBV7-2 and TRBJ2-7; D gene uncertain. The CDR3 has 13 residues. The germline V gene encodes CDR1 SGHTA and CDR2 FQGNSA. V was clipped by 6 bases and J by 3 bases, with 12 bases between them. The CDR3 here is CASSPDQIYEQYF. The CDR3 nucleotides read TGTGCCAGCAGTCCGGACCAAATCTACGAGCAGTACTTC.

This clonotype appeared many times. In nucleotides, the CDR3 is TGTGCCAGCAGCCAAGATCGACTGACGGGCTACAATGAGCAGTTCTTC. Protein product: CASSQDRLTGYNEQFF. This chain links TRBV3-1 with TRBJ2-1; no firm D call. CDR3 length: 16 residues. The germline V gene has CDR1 LGHDT and CDR2 YNNKEL (reference sequence). The V end lost 0 bases, the J end lost 3 bases, and 12 bases lay between the germline ends.

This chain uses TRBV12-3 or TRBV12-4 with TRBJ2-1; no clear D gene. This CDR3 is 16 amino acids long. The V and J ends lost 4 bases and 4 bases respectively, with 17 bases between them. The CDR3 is CASSSVPGGSYNEQFF. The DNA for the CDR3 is TGTGCCAGCAGTTCCGTCCCGGGCGGCTCATACAATGAGCAGTTCTTC.

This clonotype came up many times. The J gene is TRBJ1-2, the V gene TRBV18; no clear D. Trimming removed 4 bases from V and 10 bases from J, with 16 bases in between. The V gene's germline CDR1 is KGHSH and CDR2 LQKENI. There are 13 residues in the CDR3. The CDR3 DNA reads TGTGCCAGCTCACGCTCCTCCGGGAACCCCTACACCTTC. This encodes CASSRSSGNPYTF. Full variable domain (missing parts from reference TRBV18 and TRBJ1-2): NAGVMQNPRHLVRRRGQEARLRCSPMKGHSHVYWYRQLPEEGLKFMVYLQKENIIDESGMPKERFSAEFPKEGPSILRIQQVVRGDSAAYFCASSRSSGNPYTFGSGTRLTVV.

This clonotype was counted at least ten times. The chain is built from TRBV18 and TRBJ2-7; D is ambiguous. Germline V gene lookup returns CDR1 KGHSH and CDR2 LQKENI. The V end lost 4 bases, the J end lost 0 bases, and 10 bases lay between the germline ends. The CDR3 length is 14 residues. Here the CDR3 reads CASSRTESSYEQYF. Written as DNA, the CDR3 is TGTGCCAGCTCACGGACGGAGAGCTCCTACGAGCAGTACTTC.

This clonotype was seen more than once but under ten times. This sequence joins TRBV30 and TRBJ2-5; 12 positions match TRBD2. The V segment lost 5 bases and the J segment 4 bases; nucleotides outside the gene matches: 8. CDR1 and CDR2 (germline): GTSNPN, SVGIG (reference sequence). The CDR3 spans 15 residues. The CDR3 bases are TGTGCCTGGGGCCCCGGACTAGCGGGATCAGAGACCCAGTACTTC. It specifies CAWGPGLAGSETQYF. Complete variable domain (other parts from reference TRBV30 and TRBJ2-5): SQTIHQWPATLVQPVGSPLSLECTVEGTSNPNLYWYRQAAGRGLQLLFYSVGIGQISSEVPQNLSASRPQDRQFILSSKKLLLSDSGFYLCAWGPGLAGSETQYFGPGTRLLVL.

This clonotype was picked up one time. DNA for the CDR3: TGTGCCACCAGTGATGATGCGGGGCCCCGGGGCTTTTTGCAGTTCTTC. Amino acids: CATSDDAGPRGFLQFF. The chain couples TRBV24-1 to TRBJ2-1; D may be TRBD2 (6 bases). Looked up from germline, CDR1 is KGHDR and CDR2 is SFDVKD. The CDR3 loop spans 16 amino acids. V was shortened by 3 bases and J by 12 bases, with 23 bases between the two germline ends.

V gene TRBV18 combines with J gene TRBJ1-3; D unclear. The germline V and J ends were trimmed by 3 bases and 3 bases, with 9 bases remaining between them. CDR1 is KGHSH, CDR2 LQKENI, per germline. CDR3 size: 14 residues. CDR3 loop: CASSPNTDGNTIYF. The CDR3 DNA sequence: TGTGCCAGCTCACCGAATACAGATGGAAACACCATATATTTT.

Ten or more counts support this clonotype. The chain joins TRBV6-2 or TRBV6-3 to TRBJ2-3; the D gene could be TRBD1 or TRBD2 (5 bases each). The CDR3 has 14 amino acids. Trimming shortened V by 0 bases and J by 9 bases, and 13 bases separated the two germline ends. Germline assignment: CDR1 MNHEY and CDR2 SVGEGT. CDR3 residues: CASSYSGTARTQYF. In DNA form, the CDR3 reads TGTGCCAGCAGTTACTCTGGGACGGCAAGGACGCAGTATTTT.

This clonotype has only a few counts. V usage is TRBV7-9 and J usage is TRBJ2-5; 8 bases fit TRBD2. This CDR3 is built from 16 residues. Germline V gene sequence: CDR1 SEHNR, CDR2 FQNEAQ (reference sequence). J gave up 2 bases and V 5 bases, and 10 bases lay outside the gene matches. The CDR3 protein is CASSPLTGGWQETQYF. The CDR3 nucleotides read TGTGCCAGCAGCCCTCTAACGGGGGGGTGGCAAGAGACCCAGTACTTC.